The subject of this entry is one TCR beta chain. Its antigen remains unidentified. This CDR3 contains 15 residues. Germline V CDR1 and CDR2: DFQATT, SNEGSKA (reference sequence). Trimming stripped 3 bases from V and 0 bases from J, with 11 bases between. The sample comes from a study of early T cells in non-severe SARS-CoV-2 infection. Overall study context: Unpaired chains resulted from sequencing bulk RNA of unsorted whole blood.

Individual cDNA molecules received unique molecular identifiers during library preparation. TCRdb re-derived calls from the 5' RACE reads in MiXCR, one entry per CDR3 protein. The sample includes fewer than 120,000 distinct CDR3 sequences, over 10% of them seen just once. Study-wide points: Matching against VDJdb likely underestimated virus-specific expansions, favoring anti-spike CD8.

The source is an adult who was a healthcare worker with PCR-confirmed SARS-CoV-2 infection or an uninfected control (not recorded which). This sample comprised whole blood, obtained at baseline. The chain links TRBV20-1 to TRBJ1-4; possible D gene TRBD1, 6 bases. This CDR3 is CSASTGTATNEKLFF. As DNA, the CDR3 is TGCAGTGCTAGCACAGGGACCGCAACTAATGAAAAACTGTTTTTT.